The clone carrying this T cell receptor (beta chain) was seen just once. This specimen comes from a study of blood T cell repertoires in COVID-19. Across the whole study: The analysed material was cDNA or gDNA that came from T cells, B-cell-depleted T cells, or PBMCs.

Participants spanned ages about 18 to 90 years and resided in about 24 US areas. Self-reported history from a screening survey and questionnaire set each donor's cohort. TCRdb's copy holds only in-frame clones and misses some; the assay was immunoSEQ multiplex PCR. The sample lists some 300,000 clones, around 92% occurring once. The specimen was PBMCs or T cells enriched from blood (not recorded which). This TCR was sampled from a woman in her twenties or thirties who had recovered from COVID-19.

CDR3 sequence reads: CASSPRLGEGTEAFF. CDR3 bases: TGTGCCAGCAGTCCCCGTCTCGGGGAGGGAACTGAAGCTTTCTTT. J is TRBJ1-1 and V is TRBV28; D remains ambiguous. With 5 bases removed from V and 5 bases from J, the gap between germline ends came to 18 bases. Looked up from germline, CDR1 is MDHEN and CDR2 is SYDVKM. The CDR3 is 15 residues long.